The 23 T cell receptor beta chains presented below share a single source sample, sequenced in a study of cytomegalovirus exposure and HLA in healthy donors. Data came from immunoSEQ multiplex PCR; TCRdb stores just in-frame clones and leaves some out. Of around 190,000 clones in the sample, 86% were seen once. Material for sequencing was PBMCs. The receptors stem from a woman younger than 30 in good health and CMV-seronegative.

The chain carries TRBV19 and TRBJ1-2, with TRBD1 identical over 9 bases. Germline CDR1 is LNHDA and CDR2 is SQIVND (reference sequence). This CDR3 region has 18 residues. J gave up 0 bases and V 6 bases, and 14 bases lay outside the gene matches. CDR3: CASSHRPGQGFSNYGYTF. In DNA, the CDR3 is TGTGCCAGTAGCCATAGACCGGGACAGGGATTTTCTAACTATGGCTACACCTTC.

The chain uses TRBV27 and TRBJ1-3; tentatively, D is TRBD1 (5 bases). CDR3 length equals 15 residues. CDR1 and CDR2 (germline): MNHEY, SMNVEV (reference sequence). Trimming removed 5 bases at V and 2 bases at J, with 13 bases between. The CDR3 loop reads CASSPLDRAGNTIYF. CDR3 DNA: TGTGCCAGCAGTCCCCTCGACAGAGCTGGAAACACCATATATTTT.

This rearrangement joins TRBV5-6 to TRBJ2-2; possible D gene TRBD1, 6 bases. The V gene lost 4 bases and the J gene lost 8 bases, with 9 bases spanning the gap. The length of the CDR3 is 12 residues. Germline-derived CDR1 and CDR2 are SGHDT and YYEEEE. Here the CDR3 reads CASSAGVGELFF. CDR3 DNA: TGTGCCAGCAGCGCAGGGGTGGGGGAGCTGTTTTTT.

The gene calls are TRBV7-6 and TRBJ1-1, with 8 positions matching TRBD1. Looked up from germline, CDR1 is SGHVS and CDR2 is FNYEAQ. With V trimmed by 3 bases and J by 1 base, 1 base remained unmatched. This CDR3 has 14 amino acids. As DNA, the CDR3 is TGTGCCAGCAGCTTCGGACAGGGGAACACTGAAGCTTTCTTT. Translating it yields CASSFGQGNTEAFF.

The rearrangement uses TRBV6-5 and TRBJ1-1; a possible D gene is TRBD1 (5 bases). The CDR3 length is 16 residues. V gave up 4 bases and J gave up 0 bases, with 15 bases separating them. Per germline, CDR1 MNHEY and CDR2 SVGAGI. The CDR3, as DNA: TGTGCCAGCAGTTCCTTACAGGCAAGAATGAACACTGAAGCTTTCTTT. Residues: CASSSLQARMNTEAFF.

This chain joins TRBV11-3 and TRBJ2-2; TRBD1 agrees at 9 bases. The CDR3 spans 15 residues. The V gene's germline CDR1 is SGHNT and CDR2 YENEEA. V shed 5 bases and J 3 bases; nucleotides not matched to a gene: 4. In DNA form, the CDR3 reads TGTGCCAGCAGCCTACAGGGGGCCGACACCGGGGAGCTGTTTTTT. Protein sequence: CASSLQGADTGELFF.

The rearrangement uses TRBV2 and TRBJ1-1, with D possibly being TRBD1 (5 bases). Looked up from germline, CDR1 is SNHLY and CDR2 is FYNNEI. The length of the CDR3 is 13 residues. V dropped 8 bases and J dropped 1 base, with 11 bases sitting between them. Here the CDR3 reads CASHRKGNTEAFF. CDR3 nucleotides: TGTGCCAGCCACAGGAAGGGGAACACTGAAGCTTTCTTT.

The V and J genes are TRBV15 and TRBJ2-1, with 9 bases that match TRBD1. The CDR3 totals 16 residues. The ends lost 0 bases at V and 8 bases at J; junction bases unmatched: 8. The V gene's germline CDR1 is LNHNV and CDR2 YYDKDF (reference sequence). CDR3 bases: TGTGCCACCAGCAGAGACGCCGGGACAGGGCAGGATGAGCAGTTCTTC. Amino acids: CATSRDAGTGQDEQFF.

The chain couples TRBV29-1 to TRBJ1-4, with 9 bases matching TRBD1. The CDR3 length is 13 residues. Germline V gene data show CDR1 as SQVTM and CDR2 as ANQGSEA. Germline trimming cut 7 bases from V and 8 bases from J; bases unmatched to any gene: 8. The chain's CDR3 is CSGTGTGNEKLFF. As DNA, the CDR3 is TGCAGCGGGACCGGGACAGGGAACGAAAAACTGTTTTTT. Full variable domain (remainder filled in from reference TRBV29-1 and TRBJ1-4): SAVISQKPSRDICQRGTSLTIQCQVDSQVTMMFWYRQQPGQSLTLIATANQGSEATYESGFVIDKFPISRPNLTFSTLTVSNMSPEDSSIYLCSGTGTGNEKLFFGSGTQLSVL.

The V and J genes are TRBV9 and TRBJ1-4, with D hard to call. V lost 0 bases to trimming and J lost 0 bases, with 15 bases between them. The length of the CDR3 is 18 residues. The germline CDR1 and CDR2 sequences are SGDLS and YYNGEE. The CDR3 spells CASSVAFSGGTTNEKLFF. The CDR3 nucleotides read TGTGCCAGCAGCGTAGCTTTTTCGGGAGGGACAACTAATGAAAAACTGTTTTTT.

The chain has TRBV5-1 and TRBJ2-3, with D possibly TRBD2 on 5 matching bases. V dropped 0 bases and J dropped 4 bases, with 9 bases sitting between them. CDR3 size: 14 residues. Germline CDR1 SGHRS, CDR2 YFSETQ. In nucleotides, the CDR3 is TGCGCCAGCAGCTTGGGCCTAGCCGCAGATACGCAGTATTTT. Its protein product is CASSLGLAADTQYF.

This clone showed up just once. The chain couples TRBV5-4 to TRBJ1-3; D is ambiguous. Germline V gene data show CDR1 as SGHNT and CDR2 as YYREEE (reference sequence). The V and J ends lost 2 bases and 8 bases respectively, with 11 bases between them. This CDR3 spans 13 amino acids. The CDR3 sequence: CASSLRGEDTIYF. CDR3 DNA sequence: TGTGCCAGCAGCTTACGGGGAGAAGACACCATATATTTT.

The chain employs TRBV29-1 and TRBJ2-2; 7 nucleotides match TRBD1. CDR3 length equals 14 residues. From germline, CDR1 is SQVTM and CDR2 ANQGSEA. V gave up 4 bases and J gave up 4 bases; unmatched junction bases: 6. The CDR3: CSVASAGGTGELFF. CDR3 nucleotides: TGCAGCGTTGCTAGTGCAGGGGGCACCGGGGAGCTGTTTTTT.

CDR3 protein: CASSSGLPNTGELFF. Here the CDR3 DNA reads TGCGCCAGCAGTTCGGGACTCCCAAACACCGGGGAGCTGTTTTTT. This rearrangement joins TRBV5-1 to TRBJ2-2; tentative D call: TRBD2 (6 bases). Germline V CDR1 and CDR2: SGHRS, YFSETQ. The ends were cut back, 5 bases at V and 2 bases at J, with 13 bases in the middle. The CDR3 length is 15 residues.

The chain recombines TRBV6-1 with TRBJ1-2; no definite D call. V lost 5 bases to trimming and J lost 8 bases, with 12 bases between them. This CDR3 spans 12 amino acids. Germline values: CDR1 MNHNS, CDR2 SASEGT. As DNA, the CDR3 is TGTGCCAGCAGTCCTCTTGGGAGCGGCTACACCTTC. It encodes CASSPLGSGYTF.

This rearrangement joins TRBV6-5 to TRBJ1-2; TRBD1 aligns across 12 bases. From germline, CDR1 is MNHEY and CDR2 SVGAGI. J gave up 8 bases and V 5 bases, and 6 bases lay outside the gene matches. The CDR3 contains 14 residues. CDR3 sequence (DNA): TGTGCCAGCAGTACGGGACAGGGGGCTGGAGGCTACACCTTC. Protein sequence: CASSTGQGAGGYTF.

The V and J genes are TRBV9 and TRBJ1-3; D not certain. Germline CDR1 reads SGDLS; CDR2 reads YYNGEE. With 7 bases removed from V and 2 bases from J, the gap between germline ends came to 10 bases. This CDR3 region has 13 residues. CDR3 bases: TGTGCCAGCTCTCCACAGCCTGGAAACACCATATATTTT. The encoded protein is CASSPQPGNTIYF.

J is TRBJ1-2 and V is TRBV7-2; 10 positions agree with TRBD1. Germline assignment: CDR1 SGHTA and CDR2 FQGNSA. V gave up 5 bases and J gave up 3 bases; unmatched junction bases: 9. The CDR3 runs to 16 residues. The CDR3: CASSPGGGQGDYGYTF. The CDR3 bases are TGTGCCAGCAGCCCTGGCGGTGGACAGGGGGACTATGGCTACACCTTC.

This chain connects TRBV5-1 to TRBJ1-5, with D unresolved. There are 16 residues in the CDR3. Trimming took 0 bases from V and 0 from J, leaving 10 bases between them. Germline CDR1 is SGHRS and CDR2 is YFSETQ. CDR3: CASSLGSGNSNQPQHF. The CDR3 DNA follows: TGCGCCAGCAGCTTGGGGTCAGGAAATAGCAATCAGCCCCAGCATTTT.

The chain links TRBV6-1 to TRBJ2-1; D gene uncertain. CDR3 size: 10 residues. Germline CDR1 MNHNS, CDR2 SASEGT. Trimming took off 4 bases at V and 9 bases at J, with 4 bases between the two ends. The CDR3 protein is CASSVREQFF. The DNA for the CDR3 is TGTGCCAGCAGTGTCCGTGAGCAGTTCTTC.

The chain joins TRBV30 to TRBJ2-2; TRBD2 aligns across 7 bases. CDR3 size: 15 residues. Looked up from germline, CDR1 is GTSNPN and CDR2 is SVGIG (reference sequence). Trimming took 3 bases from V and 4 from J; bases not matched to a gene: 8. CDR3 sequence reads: CAWSPASGFTGELFF. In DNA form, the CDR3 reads TGTGCCTGGAGCCCGGCTAGCGGTTTCACCGGGGAGCTGTTTTTT.

The CDR3 here is CASSVSGGYNEQFF. CDR3 coding DNA: TGTGCCAGCTCCGTTAGCGGGGGGTACAATGAGCAGTTCTTC. The chain carries TRBV18 and TRBJ2-1; 10 bases agree with TRBD2. With 6 bases clipped from V and 4 bases from J, the junction kept 3 bases outside the gene matches. CDR1 KGHSH and CDR2 LQKENI come from the germline V gene. The CDR3 is 14 residues long.

CDR3 in DNA: TGCGCCAGCAGCTTGGCCGGGGGACTAGCGTTCAATGAGCAGTTCTTC. Translating it yields CASSLAGGLAFNEQFF. V usage is TRBV5-1 and J usage is TRBJ2-1; 10 bases agree with TRBD2. The CDR3 has 16 residues. Germline lookup yields CDR1 SGHRS and CDR2 YFSETQ. The J segment lost 6 bases and the V segment lost 0 bases, leaving 6 bases of the junction unmatched.